A selection of T cell receptor beta chains follows, all from one sample in a study of T cells expressing NK-cell markers. TCRdb reworked the 5' RACE reads into one entry per CDR3 protein, no DNA. Its table lists about 370,000 distinct CDR3 sequences. The material sequenced was blood T cells: a sorted CD56 or NKG2C T cell subset, CD4+ or CD8+ T cells, or bulk PBMC T cells (not recorded which). The origin of the receptors is a woman aged 45-59 years in good health. The CDR3 runs from the conserved cysteine through the conserved F or W.

j_call v_call cdr3_aa
TRBJ1-2 TRBV9 CASSAGLGYTF
TRBJ2-3 TRBV28 CASRQYPLGNPSTDTQYF
TRBJ1-2 TRBV7-9 CASSPSWGYYGYTF
TRBJ1-3 TRBV14 CASSQGVTGGRSGNTIYF
TRBJ2-7 TRBV5-6 CASGSAGLYEQYF
TRBJ2-5 TRBV6-6 CASSYSSGQSQETQYF
TRBJ2-5 TRBV7-9 CASSRHTPVSAPQETQYF
TRBJ1-5 TRBV4-1 CASSHGSRQPQHF
TRBJ2-1 TRBV29-1 CSVVEWDEQFF
TRBJ1-1 TRBV20-1 CSATPQEPEAFF
TRBJ2-1 TRBV4-1 CASSQGRLYNEQFF
TRBJ2-1 TRBV6-4 CASSVGWANEQFF
TRBJ2-3 TRBV21-1 CASSKAFTQYF
TRBJ1-1 TRBV27 CATYRHGGGWTEAFF
TRBJ2-1 TRBV4-2 CASSQDPRAYEQFF
TRBJ1-5 TRBV20-1 CSARKGVNQPQHF
TRBJ2-7 TRBV10-3 CAIRRGQGNSEQYF
TRBJ1-5 TRBV5-1 CASSLFGPEQPQHF
TRBJ1-1 TRBV15 CATNTRGGGGAFF
TRBJ2-1 TRBV7-2 CASSWTSPRPEQFF
TRBJ2-1 TRBV15 CATSHPTSGSGSYNEQFF
TRBJ2-1 TRBV7-9 CASSLVVAFEQFF
TRBJ2-1 TRBV27 CASSLSGTLNEQFF
TRBJ2-4 TRBV9 CASSVGGTGAKNIQYF
TRBJ2-2 TRBV5-1 CASSLEAGGPFGELFF
TRBJ1-2 TRBV24-1 CATSDSRRGESYGYTF
TRBJ2-2 TRBV20-1 CSAKFAGGPPNTGELFF
TRBJ2-1 TRBV10-3 CAIRQTQGSSYNEQFF
TRBJ2-1 TRBV7-9 CASSLRIGQGSRDEQFF
TRBJ2-2 TRBV11-2 CASSLKALNTGELFF
TRBJ1-2 TRBV3-1 CASSQPVTGVNYGYTF
TRBJ2-5 TRBV29-1 CSVEVGPQTQYF
TRBJ2-1 TRBV11-1 CASSPRQYDEQFF
TRBJ2-2 TRBV5-5 CASKGLATGELFF
TRBJ2-5 TRBV11-2 CASSSEAAVQYF
TRBJ1-5 TRBV7-2 CASSTGQYQPQHF
TRBJ1-3 TRBV6-6 CASKYDRQSGNTIYF
TRBJ1-3 TRBV10-3 CAISDGFSGNTIYF
TRBJ1-5 TRBV2 CASSLEGGVNQPQHF
TRBJ2-3 TRBV15 CATSRGDSPSTDTQYF
TRBJ2-3 TRBV20-1 CSARPGIADTQYF
TRBJ2-5 TRBV6-1 CASSEVLGAGETQYF
TRBJ2-7 TRBV7-2 CASSLGGRDWPYEQYF
TRBJ2-5 TRBV29-1 CSVDPVADLQETQYF
TRBJ2-7 TRBV9 CASSVDSGYEQYF
TRBJ2-3 TRBV5-1 CASSPGRLPDTQYF
TRBJ2-4 TRBV10-3 CAIGRELDIQYF
TRBJ2-3 TRBV4-1 CASSQGQGATDTQYF
TRBJ2-7 TRBV29-1 CSVEDPVSYEQYF
TRBJ2-1 TRBV3-1 CASSRSGRAEYNEQFF
TRBJ2-1 TRBV5-1 CASALASHPYNEQFF